This entry lists 2 T cell receptor beta chains sequenced from one sample in a study of blood T cells in healthy people across ages. For the second PCR, which ran for about 7 to 11 cycles, a sample-barcoded 5' primer and a J-beta primer mix were used. TCRdb itself ran the 5' RACE reads through MiXCR, one entry per CDR3 protein. The data contain approximately 760,000 distinct CDR3 sequences, roughly 25% of them singletons. This sample was shared with a second study, whose subject was T cells of mothers and their children.

Sequenced: blood. The source is a boy aged 5 to 17 in good health.

This clonotype has just a few counts. V is TRBV12-3 or TRBV12-4 and J is TRBJ2-5; 11 bases fit TRBD2. Trimming cost V 8 bases and J 0 bases; bases outside gene matches: 2. CDR3 length: 14 amino acids. In DNA form, the CDR3 reads TGTGCCAGCCGGACTAGCGGGTACCAAGAGACCCAGTACTTC. It specifies CASRTSGYQETQYF.

The chain carries TRBV7-2 and TRBJ2-3; a possible D gene is TRBD2 (6 bases). The CDR3 covers 15 residues. V gave up 5 bases and J gave up 3 bases, with 15 bases separating them. In germline, CDR1 is SGHTA, CDR2 FQGNSA. In nucleotides, the CDR3 is TGTGCCAGCAGCGTGGGACTTTTCCCTACAGATACGCAGTATTTT. Translated, it gives CASSVGLFPTDTQYF.